Each of the 27 T cell receptor beta chains below was sequenced from the same sample in a study of control samples from healthy donors and cancer patients. Assay: immunoSEQ multiplex PCR; the TCRdb copy retains only in-frame clones and omits some. The profile shows about 90,000 clones, 90% of them singletons. The sample consisted of blood. The receptors come from a woman aged 18 to 35 in good health.

J is TRBJ2-2 and V is TRBV7-2, with TRBD2 matching over 11 bases. V shed 5 bases, J shed 4 bases, and the junction held 3 bases outside the gene matches. Germline V gene sequence: CDR1 SGHTA, CDR2 FQGNSA. The CDR3 extends over 15 amino acids. The CDR3 DNA is TGTGCCAGCAGCCCTAGCGGGGGGTCCACCGGGGAGCTGTTTTTT. As protein: CASSPSGGSTGELFF.

This chain uses TRBV5-3 with TRBJ2-7, with a tentative D call TRBD1 (5 bases). TRBV5-3 is an ORF for which the function is uncertain. Trimming left V 7 bases short and J 3 bases short, with 11 bases between. The CDR3 is 12 residues long. The CDR3 DNA follows: TGTGCCAGACCAGGGCCTTGCTACGAGCAGTACTTC. Translation: CARPGPCYEQYF.

The chain links TRBV6-5 to TRBJ1-6, with unresolved D. The V gene's germline CDR1 is MNHEY and CDR2 SVGAGI. The CDR3 covers 15 residues. V was pared by 6 bases and J by 7 bases, with 16 bases between. In DNA form, the CDR3 reads TGTGCCAGCAGAGCGCAGGTGTTTCAGAATTCACCCCTCCACTTT. Amino acid sequence: CASRAQVFQNSPLHF.

The chain carries TRBV3-1 (or the pseudogene TRBV3-2) and TRBJ2-5; 8 nucleotides agree with TRBD1. Germline CDR1 LGHDT, CDR2 YNNKEL (reference sequence). J was trimmed by 1 base and V by 6 bases; bases with no gene match: 10. CDR3 length: 16 amino acids. The CDR3: CASRQRTGYLQETQYF. The CDR3 DNA follows: TGTGCCAGCAGACAAAGGACAGGGTACCTCCAAGAGACCCAGTACTTC.

The J gene is TRBJ1-1, the V gene TRBV5-1; perhaps TRBD1 as D (5 bases). Germline CDR1 and CDR2: SGHRS and YFSETQ. Trimming took 4 bases from V and 2 from J, leaving 18 bases between them. The length of the CDR3 is 16 residues. DNA for the CDR3: TGCGCCAGCAGCGTCACTCCGGGACCGGAAAACACTGAAGCTTTCTTT. This sequence encodes CASSVTPGPENTEAFF.

The chain employs TRBV25-1 and TRBJ2-7; TRBD1 matches at 7 bases. CDR1 is MGHDK and CDR2 is SYGVNS in the germline V gene. Germline trimming cut 3 bases from V and 4 bases from J; bases unmatched to any gene: 6. This CDR3 comprises 14 residues. This chain's CDR3 is CASSETGSRYEQYF. CDR3 in DNA: TGTGCCAGCAGTGAGACAGGGAGTCGGTACGAGCAGTACTTC.

The rearrangement links TRBV29-1 to TRBJ1-1; weak D call: TRBD1 (5 bases). Trimming pared 8 bases from V and 2 bases from J, leaving 18 bases between. The CDR3 sequence is 14 residues long. In germline, CDR1 is SQVTM, CDR2 ANQGSEA. CDR3 nucleotides: TGCAGCCTTTGGACACCTCCGACTAACACTGAAGCTTTCTTT. As protein: CSLWTPPTNTEAFF.

This chain joins TRBV5-1 and TRBJ1-1; tentative D call: TRBD1 (5 bases). Looked up from germline, CDR1 is SGHRS and CDR2 is YFSETQ. The CDR3 consists of 16 residues. The V and J ends lost 4 bases and 6 bases respectively, with 22 bases between them. The CDR3 reads CASSGLAAGTSSEAFF. The CDR3 nucleotides read TGCGCCAGCAGCGGACTGGCGGCCGGGACCTCTTCTGAAGCTTTCTTT. Variable domain in full (rest from reference TRBV5-1 and TRBJ1-1): KAGVTQTPRYLIKTRGQQVTLSCSPISGHRSVSWYQQTPGQGLQFLFEYFSETQRNKGNFPGRFSGRQFSNSRSEMNVSTLELGDSALYLCASSGLAAGTSSEAFFGQGTRLTVV.

This rearrangement joins TRBV5-1 to TRBJ2-7, with D maybe TRBD2 (6 bases). V gave up 7 bases and J gave up 0 bases, with 32 bases separating them. CDR3 length: 20 amino acids. Germline V CDR1 and CDR2: SGHRS, YFSETQ. The CDR3 DNA reads TGCGCCAGCTGCGGGATAGCCCTGAAAAAGAAGAGTAGTAACTCCTACGAGCAGTACTTC. Amino acid sequence: CASCGIALKKKSSNSYEQYF.

The chain couples TRBV4-2 to TRBJ2-3, with D perhaps matching TRBD1 (7 bases). This CDR3 has 17 residues. Germline V gives CDR1 LGHNA, CDR2 YNFKEQ. V dropped 4 bases and J dropped 8 bases, with 25 bases sitting between them. CDR3 residues: CASSPQTGYLQGGTQYF. The CDR3 DNA follows: TGTGCCAGCAGCCCCCAAACCGGGTACCTCCAGGGGGGTACGCAGTATTTT.

The chain uses TRBV12-3 or TRBV12-4 and TRBJ2-7; D unclear. The CDR3 covers 12 residues. The V end lost 2 bases, the J end lost 5 bases, and 7 bases lay between the germline ends. This CDR3 reads CASSLLGNEQYF. The CDR3, as DNA: TGTGCCAGCAGTTTACTAGGGAACGAGCAGTACTTC.

The chain has TRBV7-3 and TRBJ2-1; D uncertain. The germline V and J ends were trimmed by 2 bases and 0 bases, with 8 bases remaining between them. The CDR3 runs 15 residues. Germline CDR1 and CDR2: SGHTA and FQGTGA. The chain's CDR3 is CASSLSLYSYNEQFF. The CDR3 nucleotides read TGTGCCAGCAGCTTATCTCTGTACTCCTACAATGAGCAGTTCTTC.

The rearrangement joins TRBV5-4 to TRBJ1-3; 7 bases are shared with TRBD1. The CDR3 contains 16 residues. Looked up from germline, CDR1 is SGHNT and CDR2 is YYREEE (reference sequence). V trimming: 3 bases; J trimming: 3 bases; junction bases outside the gene matches: 9. As DNA, the CDR3 is TGTGCCAGCAGCTCGGGACAGCTGAAATTTGGAAACACCATATATTTT. It yields the protein CASSSGQLKFGNTIYF.

The chain employs TRBV13 and TRBJ1-2; weak D call: TRBD1 (5 bases). There are 14 residues in the CDR3. The ends were cut back, 4 bases at V and 2 bases at J, with 11 bases in the middle. Germline V gene lookup returns CDR1 PRHDT and CDR2 FYEKMQ (reference sequence). CDR3 nucleotide sequence: TGTGCCAGCAGCTCCAGCGCAGGGAACTATGGCTACACCTTC. It translates to CASSSSAGNYGYTF.

This clone showed up just once. Mismatch with germline at one junction end may stem from a read error. This sequence joins TRBV7-2 and TRBJ2-5; D gene uncertain. CDR1 is SGHTA and CDR2 is FQGNSA in the germline V gene. This CDR3 is 14 amino acids long. CDR3 in amino acids: CASRLGPIGETQYF. In DNA, the CDR3 is TGTGCCAGCAGATTAGGTCCGATAGGGGAGACCCAGTACTTC. The entire variable domain, with the rest obtained from reference TRBV7-2 and TRBJ2-5, is as follows: GAGVSQSPSNKVTEKGKDVELRCDPISGHTALYWYRQSLGQGLEFLIYFQGNSAPDKSGLPSDRFSAERTGGSVSTLTIQRTQQEDSAVYLCASRLGPIGETQYFGPGTRLLVL.

The chain has TRBV5-4 and TRBJ2-2; 8 bases fit TRBD1. The V segment lost 0 bases and the J segment 4 bases; nucleotides outside the gene matches: 5. The germline V gene has CDR1 SGHNT and CDR2 YYREEE (reference sequence). The CDR3 sequence is 16 residues long. CDR3 nucleotide sequence: TGTGCCAGCAGCTTGGATTCGGACAGGGCCACCGGGGAGCTGTTTTTT. Amino acids: CASSLDSDRATGELFF.

The chain joins TRBV19 to TRBJ2-7; no firm D call. This CDR3 region has 12 residues. V lost 9 bases to trimming and J lost 6 bases, with 15 bases between them. The V gene's germline CDR1 is LNHDA and CDR2 SQIVND (reference sequence). CDR3 DNA sequence: TGTGCCAGCACGGATTGGCTGGGCGAGCAGTACTTC. Translated, it gives CASTDWLGEQYF.

CDR3 in DNA: TGCGCCAGCAGCCAAGGGGTAGCTGATAGCACAGATACGCAGTATTTT. This encodes CASSQGVADSTDTQYF. J is TRBJ2-3 and V is TRBV4-1; D is unresolved. This CDR3 is 16 amino acids long. Trimming took off 1 base at V and 0 bases at J, with 11 bases between the two ends. Germline V gene sequence: CDR1 MGHRA, CDR2 YSYEKL.

CDR3 in amino acids: CASSYRDNSYEQYF. The CDR3 DNA reads TGTGCCAGCAGCTACCGGGACAACTCCTACGAGCAGTACTTC. The chain carries TRBV7-8 and TRBJ2-7; possibly TRBD1 for D (6 bases). CDR3 length: 14 amino acids. Germline V gene lookup returns CDR1 SGHVS and CDR2 FQNEAQ. Trimming stripped 4 bases from V and 0 bases from J, with 10 bases between.

The V call is TRBV14, the J call TRBJ1-1, with 7 nucleotides matching TRBD1. CDR1 is SGHDN, CDR2 FVKESK, per germline. The CDR3 contains 15 residues. V lost 6 bases, J lost 1 base, and 8 bases stayed unmatched. The CDR3 here is CASRGDSHRNTEAFF. As DNA, the CDR3 is TGTGCCAGCAGGGGGGACAGTCACCGGAACACTGAAGCTTTCTTT.

This sequence joins TRBV5-1 and TRBJ2-7, with 13 bases lining up with TRBD2. V lost 4 bases, J lost 3 bases, and 4 bases stayed unmatched. Germline V gene lookup returns CDR1 SGHRS and CDR2 YFSETQ. The CDR3 covers 15 residues. The CDR3 loop reads CASSRTSGGIYEQYF. CDR3 DNA sequence: TGCGCCAGCAGCCGGACTAGCGGGGGAATCTACGAGCAGTACTTC.

The chain is built from TRBV7-3 and TRBJ2-1; TRBD2 might be the D (7 bases). The V end was cut by 5 bases, the J end by 7 bases, with 18 bases between. The germline gives CDR1 SGHTA, CDR2 FQGTGA. The CDR3 is made up of 15 amino acids. CDR3 DNA sequence: TGTGCCAGCAGCCCGGAGGGGGGGAAAAGGAATGAGCAGTTCTTC. The encoded protein is CASSPEGGKRNEQFF.

This sequence joins TRBV23-1 and TRBJ2-2; TRBD2 is a possible D gene (5 bases). TRBV23-1 belongs to the ORF category, with a function that is uncertain. This CDR3 has 15 amino acids. Deletions cut 6 bases from V and 8 bases from J, with 19 bases between. The CDR3 nucleotides are TGCGCCAGCAGGTTCGCTTGGGGTGACTATGGGGAGCTGTTTTTT. Its translation: CASRFAWGDYGELFF.

V and J are TRBV11-2 and TRBJ1-1, with D uncertain. CDR3 size: 16 residues. Trimming cost V 5 bases and J 4 bases, with 20 bases left between them. CDR1 is SGHAT, CDR2 FQNNGV, per germline. The DNA for the CDR3 is TGTGCCAGCAGCCTTCTTTTCCTCGGACCGGGCACTGAAGCTTTCTTT. Protein sequence: CASSLLFLGPGTEAFF. The full variable domain, with the rest looked up from reference TRBV11-2 and TRBJ1-1, is EAGVAQSPRYKIIEKRQSVAFWCNPISGHATLYWYQQILGQGPKLLIQFQNNGVVDDSQLPKDRFSAERLKGVDSTLKIQPAKLEDSAVYLCASSLLFLGPGTEAFFGQGTRLTVV.

This chain connects TRBV7-8 to TRBJ1-1, with TRBD1 matching over 7 bases. The V gene's germline CDR1 is SGHVS and CDR2 FQNEAQ. Unmatched junction bases numbered 5, after V lost 1 base and J lost 0 bases. This CDR3 is 16 amino acids long. The CDR3 coding sequence is TGTGCCAGCAGCTTAGATGGGACAGTGATGAACACTGAAGCTTTCTTT. This translates into CASSLDGTVMNTEAFF. The full variable domain, with the rest looked up from reference TRBV7-8 and TRBJ1-1, is GAGVSQSPRYKVAKRGQDVALRCDPISGHVSLFWYQQALGQGPEFLTYFQNEAQLDKSGLPSDRFFAERPEGSVSTLKIQRTQQEDSAVYLCASSLDGTVMNTEAFFGQGTRLTVV.

The V gene is TRBV2, the J gene TRBJ1-6, with 7 bases matching TRBD1. The CDR3 has 14 amino acids. V trimming: 6 bases; J trimming: 5 bases; junction bases outside the gene matches: 4. CDR1 and CDR2 (germline): SNHLY, FYNNEI. In DNA form, the CDR3 reads TGTGCCAGCAGCGGGGACAGTAATAATTCACCCCTCCACTTT. Its translation: CASSGDSNNSPLHF.

V is TRBV5-6 and J is TRBJ1-6; TRBD1 matches 10 bases. The CDR3 loop spans 15 amino acids. With 0 bases clipped from V and 13 bases from J, the junction kept 7 bases outside the gene matches. Germline-derived CDR1 and CDR2 are SGHDT and YYEEEE. The CDR3 spells CASSLGGTGVAPLHF. CDR3 bases: TGTGCCAGCAGCTTGGGAGGGACAGGGGTTGCGCCCCTCCACTTT.